These 15 T cell receptor beta chains were sequenced from one sample in a study of Graves' ophthalmopathy and Graves' hyperthyroidism. Amplification of TCR beta CDR3 regions used RNA transcripts. Investigators did first-round RT-PCR with HTBI primers, then second-round multiplex PCR. TCRdb re-called the multiplex PCR reads through MiXCR, storing one row per CDR3 protein. This table has some 350,000 distinct CDR3 sequences, 17% appearing once. The sample taken for sequencing was peripheral blood. The source is an adult woman with stable Graves' hyperthyroidism.

This clonotype came up many times. The J gene is TRBJ2-7, the V gene TRBV6-1; tentative D call: TRBD1 (5 bases). The CDR3 is 15 amino acids. Trimming removed 2 bases at V and 4 bases at J, with 15 bases between. Germline V gene data show CDR1 as MNHNS and CDR2 as SASEGT. Written as DNA, the CDR3 is TGTGCCAGCAGTGAACGGACGGAGAACAGGTACGAGCAGTACTTC. This sequence encodes CASSERTENRYEQYF.

The chain uses TRBV11-2 and TRBJ2-7; D might be TRBD1 (6 bases). The germline CDR1 and CDR2 sequences are SGHAT and FQNNGV. This CDR3 is 14 amino acids long. V dropped 4 bases and J dropped 5 bases, with 15 bases sitting between them. The CDR3 protein is CASSSTSEGDEQYF. Written as DNA, the CDR3 is TGTGCCAGCAGCTCCACCTCCGAGGGGGACGAGCAGTACTTC. Variable domain in full (rest from reference TRBV11-2 and TRBJ2-7): EAGVAQSPRYKIIEKRQSVAFWCNPISGHATLYWYQQILGQGPKLLIQFQNNGVVDDSQLPKDRFSAERLKGVDSTLKIQPAKLEDSAVYLCASSSTSEGDEQYFGPGTRLTVT.

This clonotype was detected only a few times. The genes are TRBV29-1 and TRBJ2-7, with 8 bases fitting TRBD2. Germline V gives CDR1 SQVTM, CDR2 ANQGSEA. With 7 bases clipped from V and 6 bases from J, the junction kept 8 bases outside the gene matches. The CDR3 runs 12 residues. The CDR3 DNA reads TGCAGCGCTTGGGGGACTAGTGGCGAGCAGTACTTC. It yields the protein CSAWGTSGEQYF.

This clonotype has a count of ten or more. V is TRBV2 and J is TRBJ1-2; D may be TRBD1 (6 bases). This CDR3 comprises 15 residues. V was cut by 5 bases and J by 8 bases, with 21 bases left in between. The germline gives CDR1 SNHLY, CDR2 FYNNEI. CDR3 in amino acids: CASSPLRGGAEGYTF. DNA for the CDR3: TGTGCCAGCAGTCCGTTACGGGGGGGCGCTGAAGGCTACACCTTC. Supplemented by reference TRBV2 and TRBJ1-2, the full variable domain reads EPEVTQTPSHQVTQMGQEVILRCVPISNHLYFYWYRQILGQKVEFLVSFYNNEISEKSEIFDDQFSVERPDGSNFTLKIRSTKLEDSAMYFCASSPLRGGAEGYTFGSGTRLTVV.

This clonotype was counted at least ten times. The gene calls are TRBV11-2 and TRBJ2-7; D is unclear. The CDR3 extends over 14 amino acids. From germline, CDR1 is SGHAT and CDR2 FQNNGV. Trimming pared 3 bases from V and 2 bases from J, leaving 11 bases between. CDR3 DNA sequence: TGTGCCAGCAGCTTTCTCCTATCTCCCTACGAGCAGTACTTC. Translated, it gives CASSFLLSPYEQYF.

This clonotype was recorded at least ten times. The V call is TRBV19, the J call TRBJ1-5; no definite D call. Germline V gene lookup returns CDR1 LNHDA and CDR2 SQIVND (reference sequence). The V end lost 5 bases, the J end lost 0 bases, and 11 bases lay between the germline ends. This CDR3 is 15 amino acids long. The CDR3 region has the DNA TGTGCCAGTAGTTGGGGATCCTTTAGCAATCAGCCCCAGCATTTT. Residues: CASSWGSFSNQPQHF.

This clonotype has at least ten counts. The CDR3 DNA follows: TGTGCCAGCAGTTACTCGGTTTACAGGCCGATTGAAGCTTTCTTT. Protein: CASSYSVYRPIEAFF. V gene TRBV6-2 or TRBV6-3 combines with J gene TRBJ1-1; TRBD1 is a possible D gene (5 bases). This CDR3 contains 15 residues. V was shortened by 0 bases and J by 7 bases, with 15 bases between the two germline ends. Germline V gene data show CDR1 as MNHEY and CDR2 as SVGEGT.

This clonotype occurred many times. The J gene is TRBJ2-7, the V gene TRBV4-1; D ambiguous. V lost 4 bases and J lost 7, with 17 bases in between. CDR3 length: 14 amino acids. Germline V gene data show CDR1 as MGHRA and CDR2 as YSYEKL. CDR3 loop: CASSPTGRVLEQYF. For the CDR3, the DNA is TGCGCCAGCAGCCCTACCGGCCGGGTATTGGAGCAGTACTTC.

This clonotype was counted many times. The rearrangement uses TRBV19 and TRBJ2-5; 7 bases fit TRBD1. Germline V CDR1 and CDR2: LNHDA, SQIVND (reference sequence). The CDR3 runs to 14 residues. Losses at the gene ends were 5 bases for V and 5 bases for J; bases not matched to a gene: 8. The CDR3 region has the DNA TGTGCCAGTAGTGCCCGGGACAGCCACGAGACCCAGTACTTC. This sequence encodes CASSARDSHETQYF.

This clonotype was observed at least ten times. V gene TRBV27 combines with J gene TRBJ2-7, with 8 bases lining up with TRBD1. The CDR3 runs to 15 residues. V trimming: 2 bases; J trimming: 4 bases; junction bases outside the gene matches: 7. Per germline, CDR1 MNHEY and CDR2 SMNVEV (reference sequence). CDR3: CASSLEGRGPYEQYF. The CDR3 DNA is TGTGCCAGCAGTTTAGAAGGCAGGGGGCCTTACGAGCAGTACTTC.

This clonotype was detected many times. The CDR3 nucleotides read TGTGCCAGCAGCCTCAGGAGATATAGCAATCAGCCCCAGCATTTT. This sequence encodes CASSLRRYSNQPQHF. The gene calls are TRBV27 and TRBJ1-5; D gene unclear. Trimming stripped 6 bases from V and 0 bases from J, with 12 bases between. The CDR3 totals 15 residues. CDR1 and CDR2 (germline): MNHEY, SMNVEV (reference sequence).

The table lists this clonotype with a count of one. The chain recombines TRBV6-5 with TRBJ1-2; 7 bases line up with TRBD1. Trimming removed 2 bases from V and 4 bases from J; junction bases left unmatched: 4. Germline V gene data show CDR1 as MNHEY and CDR2 as SVGAGI. The CDR3 spans 14 residues. This chain's CDR3 is CASSYDDRAYGYTF. DNA for the CDR3: TGTGCCAGCAGTTACGATGACAGGGCCTATGGCTACACCTTC.

CDR3 nucleotide sequence: TGCGCCAGCAGCTCGGGGACGGCGGGGACTGAAGCTTTCTTT. This translates into CASSSGTAGTEAFF. The gene calls are TRBV5-1 and TRBJ1-1, with D possibly TRBD1 on 5 matching bases. The CDR3 extends over 14 amino acids. CDR1 and CDR2 from the germline V gene are SGHRS and YFSETQ. The V and J ends lost 3 bases and 5 bases respectively, with 14 bases between them.

The genes are TRBV28 and TRBJ1-4; possibly TRBD1 for D (6 bases). Germline V lookup: CDR1 MDHEN, CDR2 SYDVKM. V was cut by 6 bases and J by 6 bases, with 17 bases left in between. The CDR3 covers 15 residues. The CDR3 DNA sequence: TGTGCCAGCAGCAAAGGGACACAAAGGGATGAAAAACTGTTTTTT. The encoded protein is CASSKGTQRDEKLFF.

This clonotype occurred many times. The DNA of the CDR3 is TGTGCCAGCAGTTATGAGAGGCAGGGCGGCTACACCTTC. Translated, it gives CASSYERQGGYTF. This sequence joins TRBV12-3 or TRBV12-4 and TRBJ1-2; weak D call: TRBD1 (5 bases). The CDR3 loop spans 13 amino acids. Trimming cost V 4 bases and J 8 bases, with 14 bases left between them.